This T cell receptor (beta chain) was sequenced for a study of CD8 T cells in ankylosing spondylitis. The study's findings and limits: It was reported that disease-linked clones were significantly enriched in matched ankylosing spondylitis synovial fluid. A subset of motif variants has previously been described in the synovial fluid and blood of reactive arthritis.

Researchers built TCR beta libraries using quantitative 5'-RACE with molecular barcodes. TCRdb itself ran the 5' RACE reads through MiXCR, one entry per CDR3 protein. Of around 220,000 distinct CDR3 sequences listed, over 9.5% are singletons. Many counts were recorded for this clonotype. The antigen remains unidentified. Germline CDR1 is SQVTM and CDR2 is ANQGSEA. The V and J ends lost 6 bases and 4 bases respectively, with 10 bases between them. The CDR3 totals 12 residues. The rearrangement links TRBV29-1 to TRBJ2-4, with D possibly TRBD2 on 5 matching bases. The sequenced sample was blood, either unsorted or a sorted T cell fraction (not recorded which). This clonotype was obtained from a male donor with ankylosing spondylitis or in good health (not recorded which). CDR3 sequence (DNA): TGCAGCGTCGGGATCAATAAAAACATTCAGTACTTC. Its protein is CSVGINKNIQYF.